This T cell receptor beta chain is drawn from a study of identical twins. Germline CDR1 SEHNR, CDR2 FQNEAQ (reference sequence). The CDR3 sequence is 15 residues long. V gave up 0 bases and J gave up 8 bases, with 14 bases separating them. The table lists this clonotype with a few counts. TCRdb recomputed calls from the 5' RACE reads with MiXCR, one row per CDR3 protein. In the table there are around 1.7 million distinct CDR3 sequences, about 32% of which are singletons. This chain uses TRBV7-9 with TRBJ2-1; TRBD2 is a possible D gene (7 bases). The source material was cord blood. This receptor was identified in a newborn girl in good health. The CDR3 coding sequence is TGTGCCAGCAGCTTAGCAGGAAGGGGGAGGGATGAGCAGTTCTTC. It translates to CASSLAGRGRDEQFF. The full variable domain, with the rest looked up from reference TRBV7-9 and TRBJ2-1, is DTGVSQNPRHKITKRGQNVTFRCDPISEHNRLYWYRQTLGQGPEFLTYFQNEAQLEKSRLLSDRFSAERPKGSFSTLEIQRTEQGDSAMYLCASSLAGRGRDEQFFGPGTRLTVL.